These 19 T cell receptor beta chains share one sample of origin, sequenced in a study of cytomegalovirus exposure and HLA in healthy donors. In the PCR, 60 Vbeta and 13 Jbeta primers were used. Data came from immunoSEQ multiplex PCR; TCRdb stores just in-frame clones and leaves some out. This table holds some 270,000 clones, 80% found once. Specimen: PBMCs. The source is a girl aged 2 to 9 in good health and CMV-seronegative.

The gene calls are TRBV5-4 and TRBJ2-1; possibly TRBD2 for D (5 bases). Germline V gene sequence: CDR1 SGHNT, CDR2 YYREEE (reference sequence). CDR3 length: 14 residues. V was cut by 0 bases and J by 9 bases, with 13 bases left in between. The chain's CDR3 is CASSLDQRRTEQFF. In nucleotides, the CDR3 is TGTGCCAGCAGCTTGGACCAAAGGAGGACTGAGCAGTTCTTC.

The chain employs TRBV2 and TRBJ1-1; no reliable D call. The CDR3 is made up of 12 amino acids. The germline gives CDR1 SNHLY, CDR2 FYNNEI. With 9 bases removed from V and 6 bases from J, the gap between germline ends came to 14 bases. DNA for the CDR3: TGTGCCAGTAGCCCCCCTCTCTCTGAAGCTTTCTTT. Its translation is CASSPPLSEAFF.

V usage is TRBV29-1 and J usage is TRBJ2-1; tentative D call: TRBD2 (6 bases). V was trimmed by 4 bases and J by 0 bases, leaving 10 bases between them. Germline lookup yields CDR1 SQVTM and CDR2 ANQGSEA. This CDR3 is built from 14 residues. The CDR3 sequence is CSVAGGDSYNEQFF. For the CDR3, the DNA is TGCAGCGTTGCCGGGGGAGACTCCTACAATGAGCAGTTCTTC.

The CDR3 coding sequence is TGTGCCAGCAGTTGGGTAGCGGGGTACAATGAGCAGTTCTTC. It specifies CASSWVAGYNEQFF. V is TRBV6-6 and J is TRBJ2-1; 8 positions match TRBD2. Per germline, CDR1 MNHNY and CDR2 SVGAGI (reference sequence). The CDR3 is made up of 14 amino acids. J was trimmed by 4 bases and V by 4 bases; bases with no gene match: 3.

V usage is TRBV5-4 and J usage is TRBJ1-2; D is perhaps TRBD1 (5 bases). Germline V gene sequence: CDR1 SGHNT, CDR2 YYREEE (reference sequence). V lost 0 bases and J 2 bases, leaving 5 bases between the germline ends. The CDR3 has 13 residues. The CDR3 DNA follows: TGTGCCAGCAGCTTGGGGACAAACTATGGCTACACCTTC. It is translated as CASSLGTNYGYTF. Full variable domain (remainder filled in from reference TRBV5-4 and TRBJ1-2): ETGVTQSPTHLIKTRGQQVTLRCSSQSGHNTVSWYQQALGQGPQFIFQYYREEENGRGNFPPRFSGLQFPNYSSELNVNALELDDSALYLCASSLGTNYGYTFGSGTRLTVV.

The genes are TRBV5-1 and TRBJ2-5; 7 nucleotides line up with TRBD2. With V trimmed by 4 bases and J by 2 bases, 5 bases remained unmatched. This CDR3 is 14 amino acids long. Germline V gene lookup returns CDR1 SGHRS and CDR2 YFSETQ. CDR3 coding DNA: TGCGCCAGCAGCAGTAGCGGGTTTCAAGAGACCCAGTACTTC. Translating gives CASSSSGFQETQYF.

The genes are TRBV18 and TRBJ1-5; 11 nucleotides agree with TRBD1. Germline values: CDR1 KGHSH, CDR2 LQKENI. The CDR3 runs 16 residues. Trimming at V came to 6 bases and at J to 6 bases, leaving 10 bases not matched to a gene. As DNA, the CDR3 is TGTGCCAGCTCTCCGATGGGACAGGGGGTAGGTCAGCCCCAGCATTTT. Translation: CASSPMGQGVGQPQHF.

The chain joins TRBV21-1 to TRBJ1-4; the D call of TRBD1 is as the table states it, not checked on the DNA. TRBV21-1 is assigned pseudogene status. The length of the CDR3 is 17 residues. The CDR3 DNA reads TGTGCCAGACAGGGGGTGGACAGGAATCGGGGACGGGAAAAACTGTTTTTT. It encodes CARQGVDRNRGREKLFF.

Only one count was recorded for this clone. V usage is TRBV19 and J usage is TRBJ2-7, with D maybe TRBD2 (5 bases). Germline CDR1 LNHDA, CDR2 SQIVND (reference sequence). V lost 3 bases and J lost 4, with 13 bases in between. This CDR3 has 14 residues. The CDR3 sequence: CASSIRTRLYEQYF. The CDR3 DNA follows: TGTGCCAGTAGTATTCGGACTCGACTTTACGAGCAGTACTTC.

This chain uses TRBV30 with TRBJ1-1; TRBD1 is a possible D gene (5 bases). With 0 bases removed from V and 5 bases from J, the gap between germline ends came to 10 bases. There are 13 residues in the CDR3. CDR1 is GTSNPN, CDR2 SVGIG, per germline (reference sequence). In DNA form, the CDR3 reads TGTGCCTGGAGTGTACAGGTAGAGACTGAAGCTTTCTTT. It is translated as CAWSVQVETEAFF.

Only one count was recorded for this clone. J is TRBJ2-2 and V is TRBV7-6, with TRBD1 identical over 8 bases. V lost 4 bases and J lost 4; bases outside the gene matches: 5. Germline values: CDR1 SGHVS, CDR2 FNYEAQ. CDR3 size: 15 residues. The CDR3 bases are TGTGCCAGCAGCTCTGGACAGGGACGCACCGGGGAGCTGTTTTTT. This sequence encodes CASSSGQGRTGELFF.

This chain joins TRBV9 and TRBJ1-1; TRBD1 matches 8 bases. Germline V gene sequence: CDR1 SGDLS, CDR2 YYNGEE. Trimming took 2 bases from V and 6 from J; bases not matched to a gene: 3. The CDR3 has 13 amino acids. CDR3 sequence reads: CASSVGQGSEAFF. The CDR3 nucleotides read TGTGCCAGCAGCGTCGGACAGGGCTCTGAAGCTTTCTTT.

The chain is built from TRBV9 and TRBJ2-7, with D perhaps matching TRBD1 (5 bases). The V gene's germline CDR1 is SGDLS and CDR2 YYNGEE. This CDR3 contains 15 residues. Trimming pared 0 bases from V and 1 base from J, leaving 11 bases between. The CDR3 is CASSVGGIRSYEQYF. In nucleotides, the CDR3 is TGTGCCAGCAGCGTAGGGGGCATCAGGTCCTACGAGCAGTACTTC.

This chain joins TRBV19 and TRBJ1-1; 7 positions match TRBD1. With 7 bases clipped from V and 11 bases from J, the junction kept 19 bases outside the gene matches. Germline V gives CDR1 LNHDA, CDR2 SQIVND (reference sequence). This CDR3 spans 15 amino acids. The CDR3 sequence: CASTTDRPSVGGAFF. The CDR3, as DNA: TGTGCCAGTACCACGGACAGGCCATCGGTAGGTGGGGCTTTCTTT.

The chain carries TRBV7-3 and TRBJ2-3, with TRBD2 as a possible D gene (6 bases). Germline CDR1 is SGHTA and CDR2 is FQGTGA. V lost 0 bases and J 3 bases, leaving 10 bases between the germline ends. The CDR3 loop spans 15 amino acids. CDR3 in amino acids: CASSLTMTSTDTQYF. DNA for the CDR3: TGTGCCAGCAGCTTAACGATGACTAGTACAGATACGCAGTATTTT. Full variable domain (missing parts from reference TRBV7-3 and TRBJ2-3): GAGVSQTPSNKVTEKGKYVELRCDPISGHTALYWYRQSLGQGPEFLIYFQGTGAADDSGLPNDRFFAVRPEGSVSTLKIQRTERGDSAVYLCASSLTMTSTDTQYFGPGTRLTVL.

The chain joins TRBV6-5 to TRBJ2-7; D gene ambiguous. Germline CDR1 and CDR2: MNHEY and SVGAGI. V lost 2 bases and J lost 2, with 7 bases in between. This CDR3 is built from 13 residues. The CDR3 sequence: CASSYSDTYEQYF. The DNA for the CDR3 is TGTGCCAGCAGTTACAGCGATACCTACGAGCAGTACTTC.

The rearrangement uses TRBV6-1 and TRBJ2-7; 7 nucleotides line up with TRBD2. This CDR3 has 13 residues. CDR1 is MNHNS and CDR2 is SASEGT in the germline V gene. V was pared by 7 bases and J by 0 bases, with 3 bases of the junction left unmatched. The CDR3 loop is CASTAGVSYEQYF. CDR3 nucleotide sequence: TGTGCCAGCACTGCGGGAGTCTCCTACGAGCAGTACTTC.

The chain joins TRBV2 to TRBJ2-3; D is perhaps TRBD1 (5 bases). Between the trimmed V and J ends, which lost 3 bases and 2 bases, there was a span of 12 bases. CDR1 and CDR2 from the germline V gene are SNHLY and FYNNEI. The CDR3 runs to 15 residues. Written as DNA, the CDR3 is TGTGCCAGCAGTGAGTGGGGCCCTTCCACAGATACGCAGTATTTT. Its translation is CASSEWGPSTDTQYF.

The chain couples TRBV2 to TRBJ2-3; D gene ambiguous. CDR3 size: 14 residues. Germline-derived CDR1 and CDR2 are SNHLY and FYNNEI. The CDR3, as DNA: TGTGCTTCAGCCGAGGTTGGCTGGACAGATACGCAGTATTTT. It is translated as CASAEVGWTDTQYF.